This T cell receptor (beta chain) was captured in a study of Ad26.COV2.S vaccination and SARS-CoV-2 variants. Study at large: The vaccine Ad26.COV2.S was put into the muscle once, or twice with 56 days between. Study-wide points: Vaccinated individuals (as opposed to placebo recipients) had higher spike-specific TCR breadth.

As regards this clone: What it binds is unknown.

Trimming removed 9 bases from V and 5 bases from J, with 11 bases in between. Looked up from germline, CDR1 is MGHDK and CDR2 is SYGVNS. The CDR3 covers 11 residues. Treatment noted: around 19 received Ad26.COV2.S at low or high dose, single or two shots; about 5 received placebo; per-sample allocation not given. After the first vaccine or placebo injection, samples were drawn on day 63. Boston supplied an adult donor aged 18-55 years. Clones were sequenced by immunoSEQ multiplex PCR, and TCRdb holds only the in-frame ones, with some missing. This sample has approximately 420,000 clones; around 89% occur once, and the top ten carry 3.6%.

Sequences were derived from peripheral blood, sampled in a trial of Ad26.COV2.S vaccine versus placebo. The TCR originated in a person between 18 and 65 years old who received the Ad26.COV2.S COVID-19 vaccine or a placebo. This chain joins TRBV25-1 and TRBJ2-7, with D possibly TRBD1 on 5 matching bases. The CDR3 DNA reads as TGTGCCAGTGGAAGGGGTAACGAGCAGTACTTC. This gives the protein CASGRGNEQYF.